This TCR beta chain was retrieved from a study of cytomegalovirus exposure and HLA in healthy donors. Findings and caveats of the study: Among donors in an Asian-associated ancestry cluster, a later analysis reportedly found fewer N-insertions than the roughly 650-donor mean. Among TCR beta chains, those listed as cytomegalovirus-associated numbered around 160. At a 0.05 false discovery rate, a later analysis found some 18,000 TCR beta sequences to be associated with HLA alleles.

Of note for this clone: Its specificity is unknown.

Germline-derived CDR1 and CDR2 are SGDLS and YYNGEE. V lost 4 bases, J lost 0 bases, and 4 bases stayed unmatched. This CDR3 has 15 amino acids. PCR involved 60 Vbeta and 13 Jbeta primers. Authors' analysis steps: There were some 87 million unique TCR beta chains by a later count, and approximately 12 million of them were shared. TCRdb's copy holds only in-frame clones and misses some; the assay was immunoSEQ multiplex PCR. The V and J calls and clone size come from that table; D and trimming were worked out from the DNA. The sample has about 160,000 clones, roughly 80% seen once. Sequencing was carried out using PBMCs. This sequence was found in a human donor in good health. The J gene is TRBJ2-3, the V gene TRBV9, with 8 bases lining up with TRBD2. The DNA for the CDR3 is TGTGCCAGCAGCTTTCGGACTAGCAGCACAGATACGCAGTATTTT. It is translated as CASSFRTSSTDTQYF. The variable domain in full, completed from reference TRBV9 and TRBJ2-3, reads DSGVTQTPKHLITATGQRVTLRCSPRSGDLSVYWYQQSLDQGLQFLIQYYNGEERAKGNILERFSAQQFPDLHSELNLSSLELGDSALYFCASSFRTSSTDTQYFGPGTRLTVL.